Each of the 2 T cell receptor beta chains below was sequenced from the same sample in a study of OX40 agonist ivuxolimab in advanced cancers. Measured with immunoSEQ multiplex PCR; TCRdb has only the in-frame clones, and not every one. The profile shows over 3,000 clones, 65% to 85% of them singletons. The specimen comprised CD4+ or CD8+ T cells sorted from blood, sampled in a trial of the OX40 agonist ivuxolimab. The origin of the receptors is an adult with an advanced solid tumor such as melanoma, head and neck, liver or kidney cancer.

V and J are TRBV18 and TRBJ1-1, with TRBD1 as a possible D gene (5 bases). CDR1 and CDR2 from the germline V gene are KGHSH and LQKENI. The CDR3 is 13 amino acids. The V gene lost 3 bases and the J gene lost 6 bases, with 11 bases spanning the gap. CDR3 amino acids: CASSPPTGPEAFF. Here the CDR3 DNA reads TGTGCCAGCTCACCTCCGACGGGACCTGAAGCTTTCTTT.

This chain uses TRBV2 with TRBJ1-5; no clear D. Germline CDR1 is SNHLY and CDR2 is FYNNEI. CDR3 size: 14 residues. Trimming took 2 bases from V and 5 from J, leaving 10 bases between them. The CDR3 DNA sequence: TGTGCCAGCAGTGAATTGGCAGGCCATCAGCCCCAGCATTTT. Protein product: CASSELAGHQPQHF.